The clone carrying this T cell receptor (beta chain) showed up just a few times. This CDR3 region has 13 residues. Germline values: CDR1 MNHNS, CDR2 SASEGT. Trimming took 7 bases from V and 5 from J, leaving 14 bases between them. This entry belongs to a study of beta chain features in type 1 diabetes. Expressed TCRB transcripts got sequenced, as all isolated RNA was reverse transcribed. Clones were read by immunoSEQ multiplex PCR, and TCRdb kept only the in-frame ones, dropping some. Of around 430,000 clones listed, approximately 31% were seen once; the top ten hold 0.05% to 0.07%. Sequencing was done on a sample of naive CD4+ T cells from blood. The sequence came from a man aged 18 to 29 in good health. This sequence joins TRBV6-1 and TRBJ2-5; TRBD2 might be the D (6 bases). CDR3 in amino acids: CASMEGLDETQYF. The CDR3 DNA follows: TGTGCCAGCATGGAGGGCTTGGATGAGACCCAGTACTTC.